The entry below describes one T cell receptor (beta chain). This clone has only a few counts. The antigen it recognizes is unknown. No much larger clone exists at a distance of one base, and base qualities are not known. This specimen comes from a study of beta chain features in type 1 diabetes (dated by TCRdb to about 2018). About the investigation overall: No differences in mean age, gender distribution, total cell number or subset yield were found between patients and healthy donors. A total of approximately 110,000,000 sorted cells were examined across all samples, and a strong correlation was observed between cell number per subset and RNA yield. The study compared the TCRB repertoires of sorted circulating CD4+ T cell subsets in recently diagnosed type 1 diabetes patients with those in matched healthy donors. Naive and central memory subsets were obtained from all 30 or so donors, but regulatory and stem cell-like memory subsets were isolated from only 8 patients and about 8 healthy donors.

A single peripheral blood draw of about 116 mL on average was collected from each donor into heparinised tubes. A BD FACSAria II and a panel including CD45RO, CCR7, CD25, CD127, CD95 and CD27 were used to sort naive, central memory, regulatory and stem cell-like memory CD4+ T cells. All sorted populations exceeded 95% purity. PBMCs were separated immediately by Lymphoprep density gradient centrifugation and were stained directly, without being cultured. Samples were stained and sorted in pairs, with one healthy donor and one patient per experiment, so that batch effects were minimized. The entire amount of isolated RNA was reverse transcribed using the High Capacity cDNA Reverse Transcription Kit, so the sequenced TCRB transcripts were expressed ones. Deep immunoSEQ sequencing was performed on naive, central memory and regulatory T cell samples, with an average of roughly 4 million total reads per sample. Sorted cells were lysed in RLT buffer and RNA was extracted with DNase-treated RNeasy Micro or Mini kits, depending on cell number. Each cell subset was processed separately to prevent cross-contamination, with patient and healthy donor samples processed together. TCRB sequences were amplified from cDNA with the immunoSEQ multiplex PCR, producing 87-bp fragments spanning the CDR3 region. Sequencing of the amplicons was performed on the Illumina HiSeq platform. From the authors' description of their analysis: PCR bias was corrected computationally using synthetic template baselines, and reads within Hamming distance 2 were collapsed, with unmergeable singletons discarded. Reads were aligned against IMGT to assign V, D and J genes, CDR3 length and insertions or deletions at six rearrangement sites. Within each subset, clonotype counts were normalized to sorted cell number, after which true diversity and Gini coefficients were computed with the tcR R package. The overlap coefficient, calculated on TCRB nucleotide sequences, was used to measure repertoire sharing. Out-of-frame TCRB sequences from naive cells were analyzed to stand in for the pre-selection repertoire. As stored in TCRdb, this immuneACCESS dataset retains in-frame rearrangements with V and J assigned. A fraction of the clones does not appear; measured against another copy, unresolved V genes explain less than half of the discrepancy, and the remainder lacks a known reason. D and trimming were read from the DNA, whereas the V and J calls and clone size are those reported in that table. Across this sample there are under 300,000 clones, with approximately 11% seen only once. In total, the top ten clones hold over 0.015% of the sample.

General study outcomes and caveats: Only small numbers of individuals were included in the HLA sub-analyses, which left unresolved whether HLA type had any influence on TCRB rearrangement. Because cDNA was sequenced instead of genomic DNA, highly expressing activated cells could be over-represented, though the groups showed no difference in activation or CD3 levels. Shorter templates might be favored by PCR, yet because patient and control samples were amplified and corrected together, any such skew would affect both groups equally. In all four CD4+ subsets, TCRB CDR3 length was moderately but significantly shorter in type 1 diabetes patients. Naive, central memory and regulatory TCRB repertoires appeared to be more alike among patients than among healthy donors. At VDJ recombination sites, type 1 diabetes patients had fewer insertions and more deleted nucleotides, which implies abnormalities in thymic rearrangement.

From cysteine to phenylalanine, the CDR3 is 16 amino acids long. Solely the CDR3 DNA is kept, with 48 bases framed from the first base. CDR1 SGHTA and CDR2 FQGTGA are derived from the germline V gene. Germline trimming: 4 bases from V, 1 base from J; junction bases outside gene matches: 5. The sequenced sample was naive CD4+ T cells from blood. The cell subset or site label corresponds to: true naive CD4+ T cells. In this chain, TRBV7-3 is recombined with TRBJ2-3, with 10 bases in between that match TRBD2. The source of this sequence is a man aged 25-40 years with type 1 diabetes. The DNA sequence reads TGTGCCAGCAGCTCAGGACTAGCGGTGGGCACAGATACGCAGTATTTT. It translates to CASSSGLAVGTDTQYF.